These 22 T cell receptor beta chains share one sample of origin, sequenced in a study of blood T cell repertoires in COVID-19. TCRdb's copy holds only in-frame clones and misses some; the assay was immunoSEQ multiplex PCR. Counted here are about 70,000 clones, approximately 89% occurring once; the ten biggest clones make up roughly 6.7%. The sample was peripheral blood. All receptors derive from a woman aged 70-85 years with acute or convalescent COVID-19.

As DNA, the CDR3 is TGTGCCAGTAGTATCGATTGGGGGACAGGGGCGAATTCACCCCTCCACTTT. Translating gives CASSIDWGTGANSPLHF. This sequence joins TRBV19 and TRBJ1-6; 10 nucleotides agree with TRBD1. The V and J ends lost 3 bases and 7 bases, in that order; junction bases with no gene match: 9. Looked up from germline, CDR1 is LNHDA and CDR2 is SQIVND (reference sequence). There are 17 residues in the CDR3.

The rearrangement uses TRBV5-1 and TRBJ2-1; D possibly corresponds to TRBD2 (5 bases). The V and J ends lost 0 bases and 4 bases respectively, with 8 bases between them. Germline CDR1 SGHRS, CDR2 YFSETQ. The CDR3 extends over 14 amino acids. The CDR3 DNA reads TGCGCCAGCAGCTTGGCAGCGGCATACAATGAGCAGTTCTTC. This translates into CASSLAAAYNEQFF.

CDR3 residues: CASSSWTGAAAFF. CDR3 DNA sequence: TGTGCCAGCAGTTCCTGGACAGGGGCGGCGGCTTTCTTT. V is TRBV6-6 and J is TRBJ1-1; 9 bases agree with TRBD1. The CDR3 runs 13 residues. Losses at the gene ends were 4 bases for V and 11 bases for J; bases not matched to a gene: 8. Germline CDR1 is MNHNY and CDR2 is SVGAGI (reference sequence).

The gene calls are TRBV6-2 or TRBV6-3 and TRBJ2-5, with unresolved D. The V end was cut by 2 bases, the J end by 2 bases, with 15 bases between. The CDR3 is made up of 16 amino acids. CDR1 is MNHEY and CDR2 is SVGEGT in the germline V gene. As DNA, the CDR3 is TGTGCCAGCAGTTACGTAACCCTTAGTTTTCAAGAGACCCAGTACTTC. It translates to CASSYVTLSFQETQYF.

The J gene is TRBJ1-1, the V gene TRBV14, with 8 bases aligning to TRBD1. V was clipped by 3 bases and J by 4 bases; unmatched bases: 7. This CDR3 has 15 residues. From germline, CDR1 is SGHDN and CDR2 FVKESK. The CDR3 DNA reads TGTGCCAGCAGCCACCTCAGACAGGGGCCCACTGAAGCTTTCTTT. Translated: CASSHLRQGPTEAFF.

DNA of the CDR3: TGTGCCAGCAGTTACTTAATCGACGAGCAGTACTTC. It yields the protein CASSYLIDEQYF. The gene calls are TRBV6-6 and TRBJ2-7; D is ambiguous. Trimming took 1 base from V and 5 from J, leaving 6 bases between them. The CDR3 contains 12 residues. Germline V CDR1 and CDR2: MNHNY, SVGAGI (reference sequence).

This chain uses TRBV5-1 with TRBJ2-1; TRBD2 matches at 11 bases. Per the germline V gene, CDR1 is SGHRS and CDR2 is YFSETQ. This CDR3 is 15 amino acids long. J was trimmed by 7 bases and V by 1 base; bases with no gene match: 4. CDR3 sequence (DNA): TGCGCCAGCAGCTTGACTAGCGGGAGTTCTAATGAGCAGTTCTTC. As protein: CASSLTSGSSNEQFF. Full variable domain (rest looked up from reference TRBV5-1 and TRBJ2-1): KAGVTQTPRYLIKTRGQQVTLSCSPISGHRSVSWYQQTPGQGLQFLFEYFSETQRNKGNFPGRFSGRQFSNSRSEMNVSTLELGDSALYLCASSLTSGSSNEQFFGPGTRLTVL.

This chain uses TRBV7-8 with TRBJ2-5; 8 bases match TRBD1. CDR1 and CDR2 from the germline V gene are SGHVS and FQNEAQ. V lost 1 base to trimming and J lost 5 bases; unmatched junction nucleotides: 15. This CDR3 has 18 amino acids. The DNA for the CDR3 is TGTGCCAGCAGCTTAGGAGACAGGGGCCTCCCGAGGGACGAGACCCAGTACTTC. This encodes CASSLGDRGLPRDETQYF.

The J gene is TRBJ1-2, the V gene TRBV28, with TRBD1 matching over 7 bases. The CDR3 totals 14 residues. CDR1 is MDHEN and CDR2 is SYDVKM in the germline V gene. After removal of 6 bases from V and 8 bases from J, the junction contained 12 bases not matched to a gene. CDR3 coding DNA: TGTGCCAGCAGCCCACATCAGGGGGGCAGAGGCTACACCTTC. Translation: CASSPHQGGRGYTF.

The chain's CDR3 is CASRLGASSYNEQFF. CDR3 sequence (DNA): TGTGCCAGCAGGTTGGGGGCTAGCTCCTACAATGAGCAGTTCTTC. This chain joins TRBV28 and TRBJ2-1; the D gene is possibly TRBD1 (6 bases). The CDR3 length is 15 residues. V gave up 6 bases and J gave up 0 bases, with 12 bases separating them. Germline-derived CDR1 and CDR2 are MDHEN and SYDVKM.

The chain employs TRBV19 and TRBJ1-2, with D possibly TRBD1 on 5 matching bases. From germline, CDR1 is LNHDA and CDR2 SQIVND (reference sequence). CDR3 length equals 13 residues. Trimming shortened V by 5 bases and J by 6 bases, and 13 bases separated the two germline ends. CDR3 nucleotides: TGTGCCAGTAGTGTCACAGGCGACAATGGCTACACCTTC. Its protein product is CASSVTGDNGYTF. Using reference TRBV19 and TRBJ1-2 for the parts outside the CDR3, the full variable domain is DGGITQSPKYLFRKEGQNVTLSCEQNLNHDAMYWYRQDPGQGLRLIYYSQIVNDFQKGDIAEGYSVSREKKESFPLTVTSAQKNPTAFYLCASSVTGDNGYTFGSGTRLTVV.

The V call is TRBV3-1 (or the pseudogene TRBV3-2), the J call TRBJ1-6, with D hard to call. This CDR3 has 13 residues. Trimming removed 3 bases from V and 3 bases from J, with 3 bases in between. The germline gives CDR1 LGHDT, CDR2 YNNKEL (reference sequence). The chain's CDR3 is CASSQSYNSPLHF. The CDR3 DNA is TGTGCCAGCAGCCAGAGCTATAATTCACCCCTCCACTTT.

The genes are TRBV4-1 and TRBJ1-2; D is possibly TRBD1 (5 bases). Germline V gene lookup returns CDR1 MGHRA and CDR2 YSYEKL. V lost 0 bases, J lost 4 bases, and 15 bases lay in between. The CDR3 covers 16 residues. CDR3 sequence: CASSQDGAVGGYGYTF. Written as DNA, the CDR3 is TGCGCCAGCAGCCAAGATGGGGCAGTCGGGGGCTATGGCTACACCTTC.

The chain is built from TRBV7-2 and TRBJ2-5; TRBD2 agrees at 13 bases. Per the germline V gene, CDR1 is SGHTA and CDR2 is FQGNSA. This CDR3 has 16 amino acids. J was trimmed by 2 bases and V by 1 base; bases with no gene match: 1. CDR3 nucleotides: TGTGCCAGCAGCTTAGGGACTAGCGGGGGACAAGAGACCCAGTACTTC. Its protein product is CASSLGTSGGQETQYF.

The chain uses TRBV15 and TRBJ2-3; weak D call: TRBD2 (5 bases). With 1 base removed from V and 6 bases from J, the gap between germline ends came to 11 bases. The CDR3 is 14 amino acids. Germline V gene lookup returns CDR1 LNHNV and CDR2 YYDKDF (reference sequence). CDR3 sequence: CATSRGLTGDTQYF. The CDR3 DNA reads TGTGCCACCAGCAGAGGACTAACCGGGGATACGCAGTATTTT.

This chain connects TRBV19 to TRBJ1-5, with 9 bases aligning to TRBD1. CDR3 length: 16 amino acids. Germline V gene data show CDR1 as LNHDA and CDR2 as SQIVND (reference sequence). The V and J ends lost 5 bases and 3 bases, in that order; junction bases with no gene match: 8. This CDR3 reads CASSHLGQGLNQPQHF. CDR3 bases: TGTGCCAGTAGTCACCTCGGACAGGGGCTCAATCAGCCCCAGCATTTT.

The DNA of the CDR3 is TGTGCCAGCAGCCAAGTGCGGACGGGGGAGCCCCAGCATTTT. Its translation is CASSQVRTGEPQHF. This chain joins TRBV3-1 (or the pseudogene TRBV3-2) and TRBJ1-5; a possible D gene is TRBD1 (5 bases). This CDR3 is 14 amino acids long. The germline CDR1 and CDR2 sequences are LGHDT and YNNKEL (reference sequence). Trimming shortened V by 1 base and J by 8 bases, and 12 bases separated the two germline ends.

The chain employs TRBV30 and TRBJ1-1; possibly TRBD1 for D (5 bases). CDR1 and CDR2 from the germline V gene are GTSNPN and SVGIG (reference sequence). The CDR3 length is 11 residues. Trimming cost V 3 bases and J 8 bases, with 10 bases left between them. The CDR3 nucleotides read TGTGCCTGGAGGCGGCAGGGCGAAGCTTTCTTT. Residues: CAWRRQGEAFF. The full variable domain, rest sourced from reference TRBV30 and TRBJ1-1, is SQTIHQWPATLVQPVGSPLSLECTVEGTSNPNLYWYRQAAGRGLQLLFYSVGIGQISSEVPQNLSASRPQDRQFILSSKKLLLSDSGFYLCAWRRQGEAFFGQGTRLTVV.

The V and J genes are TRBV15 and TRBJ2-1, with a possible D match to TRBD2 (7 bases). Trimming took 4 bases from V and 7 from J, leaving 14 bases between them. The germline gives CDR1 LNHNV, CDR2 YYDKDF (reference sequence). The CDR3 consists of 14 residues. CDR3 residues: CATSKAGAENEQFF. CDR3 nucleotide sequence: TGTGCCACCAGCAAGGCGGGGGCGGAGAATGAGCAGTTCTTC.

The chain recombines TRBV30 with TRBJ1-2; 10 bases line up with TRBD1. The V segment lost 2 bases and the J segment 8 bases; nucleotides outside the gene matches: 11. This CDR3 contains 15 residues. Per the germline V gene, CDR1 is GTSNPN and CDR2 is SVGIG (reference sequence). CDR3 in amino acids: CAWSRGTGANRGYTF. DNA for the CDR3: TGTGCCTGGAGTCGGGGGACAGGGGCAAACCGGGGCTACACCTTC. The whole variable domain, remainder taken from reference TRBV30 and TRBJ1-2, is SQTIHQWPATLVQPVGSPLSLECTVEGTSNPNLYWYRQAAGRGLQLLFYSVGIGQISSEVPQNLSASRPQDRQFILSSKKLLLSDSGFYLCAWSRGTGANRGYTFGSGTRLTVV.

This chain links TRBV13 with TRBJ2-7; weak D call: TRBD2 (6 bases). The germline V and J ends were trimmed by 3 bases and 3 bases, with 15 bases remaining between them. The CDR3 is 15 residues long. CDR1 PRHDT and CDR2 FYEKMQ come from the germline V gene (reference sequence). CDR3 sequence: CASSLRGGLNYEQYF. The DNA of the CDR3 is TGTGCCAGCAGCTTGCGGGGTGGCTTAAACTACGAGCAGTACTTC.

The chain uses TRBV11-3 and TRBJ2-7, with TRBD1 matching 9 bases. V was pared by 5 bases and J by 3 bases, with 2 bases of the junction left unmatched. The CDR3 loop spans 13 amino acids. Germline loops: CDR1 SGHNT, CDR2 YENEEA. The CDR3 sequence is CASSPGQGYEQYF. In DNA form, the CDR3 reads TGTGCCAGCAGCCCGGGACAGGGCTACGAGCAGTACTTC. The variable domain in full, with the rest retrieved from reference TRBV11-3 and TRBJ2-7, is EAGVVQSPRYKIIEKKQPVAFWCNPISGHNTLYWYLQNLGQGPELLIRYENEEAVDDSQLPKDRFSAERLKGVDSTLKIQPAELGDSAVYLCASSPGQGYEQYFGPGTRLTVT.